The 9 T cell receptor beta chains given below trace back to one sample, sequenced in a study of blood T cell repertoires in COVID-19. Produced via immunoSEQ multiplex PCR; TCRdb's table is partial and in-frame only. Here the sample spans over 300,000 clones, roughly 90% being singletons. What was sequenced was PBMCs or T cells enriched from blood (not recorded which). Every receptor here comes from a woman aged 30 to 39 with acute COVID-19.

This rearrangement joins TRBV10-3 to TRBJ1-5; no reliable D call. The CDR3 is 13 residues long. Trimming pared 0 bases from V and 7 bases from J, leaving 7 bases between. Germline V gene sequence: CDR1 ENHRY, CDR2 SYGVKD. The CDR3 is CAISESPGQPQHF. For the CDR3, the DNA is TGTGCCATCAGTGAGTCTCCGGGACAGCCCCAGCATTTT.

The chain employs TRBV19 and TRBJ2-2; TRBD1 agrees at 7 bases. Germline CDR1 is LNHDA and CDR2 is SQIVND (reference sequence). The CDR3 runs 17 residues. With 5 bases clipped from V and 5 bases from J, the junction kept 14 bases outside the gene matches. The DNA for the CDR3 is TGTGCCAGTAGTGTTCTCATACAGGGGTCTTTAACCGGGGAGCTGTTTTTT. Protein: CASSVLIQGSLTGELFF.

Of note for this clone: One end of the junction is discordant with germline, which a read error may explain. The rearrangement links TRBV6-1 to TRBJ1-5, with 7 nucleotides matching TRBD1. CDR1 is MNHNS, CDR2 SASEGT, per germline. CDR3 length: 12 amino acids. The CDR3 DNA is TGTGCCAGCTGTGAAGGACAGGCGTCCCAGCATTTT. This gives the protein CASCEGQASQHF.

CDR3 sequence (DNA): TGTGCCAGCAGTTACTCTGCCAGGGGGCCCCCTTCCCAGCATTTT. It yields the protein CASSYSARGPPSQHF. The V and J genes are TRBV6-5 and TRBJ1-5; 8 nucleotides match TRBD1. Germline assignment: CDR1 MNHEY and CDR2 SVGAGI. The CDR3 spans 15 residues. V shed 0 bases, J shed 11 bases, and the junction held 9 bases outside the gene matches.

This clone was seen a handful of times. The rearrangement joins TRBV12-3 or TRBV12-4 to TRBJ2-3; D gene unclear. V was cut by 7 bases and J by 12 bases, with 14 bases left in between. CDR3 size: 11 residues. This CDR3 is CASTESTAQYF. CDR3 nucleotide sequence: TGTGCCAGCACCGAGTCCACAGCCCAGTATTTT.

This clone was detected only once. V usage is TRBV5-5 and J usage is TRBJ2-7, with TRBD1 matching over 7 bases. V was clipped by 4 bases and J by 3 bases; unmatched bases: 7. CDR1 is SGHKS and CDR2 is YYEKEE in the germline V gene (reference sequence). This CDR3 is built from 14 residues. In DNA form, the CDR3 reads TGTGCCAGCAGCACATATCAGGGGGACTACGAGCAGTACTTC. This codes for CASSTYQGDYEQYF.

The J gene is TRBJ2-1, the V gene TRBV7-9; TRBD2 agrees at 7 bases. This CDR3 has 15 residues. The V and J ends lost 0 bases and 3 bases, in that order; junction bases with no gene match: 2. The germline gives CDR1 SEHNR, CDR2 FQNEAQ (reference sequence). CDR3 sequence: CASSLAGGNYNEQFF. The CDR3 nucleotides read TGTGCCAGCAGCTTAGCGGGGGGGAACTACAATGAGCAGTTCTTC.

The chain joins TRBV7-3 to TRBJ1-5; TRBD1 matches at 10 bases. Looked up from germline, CDR1 is SGHTA and CDR2 is FQGTGA. CDR3 length equals 19 residues. With V trimmed by 2 bases and J by 4 bases, 14 bases remained unmatched. CDR3 nucleotide sequence: TGTGCCAGCAGCTTAGTATGTGCCGGGACAGGGGAGCCTAATCAGCCCCAGCATTTT. This encodes CASSLVCAGTGEPNQPQHF.

The V and J genes are TRBV9 and TRBJ2-3; 8 bases fit TRBD2. CDR1 is SGDLS and CDR2 is YYNGEE in the germline V gene. This CDR3 contains 15 residues. With 4 bases clipped from V and 2 bases from J, the junction kept 6 bases outside the gene matches. CDR3 coding DNA: TGTGCCAGCAGCACGAGCGGGGGAACCACAGATACGCAGTATTTT. It codes for CASSTSGGTTDTQYF.